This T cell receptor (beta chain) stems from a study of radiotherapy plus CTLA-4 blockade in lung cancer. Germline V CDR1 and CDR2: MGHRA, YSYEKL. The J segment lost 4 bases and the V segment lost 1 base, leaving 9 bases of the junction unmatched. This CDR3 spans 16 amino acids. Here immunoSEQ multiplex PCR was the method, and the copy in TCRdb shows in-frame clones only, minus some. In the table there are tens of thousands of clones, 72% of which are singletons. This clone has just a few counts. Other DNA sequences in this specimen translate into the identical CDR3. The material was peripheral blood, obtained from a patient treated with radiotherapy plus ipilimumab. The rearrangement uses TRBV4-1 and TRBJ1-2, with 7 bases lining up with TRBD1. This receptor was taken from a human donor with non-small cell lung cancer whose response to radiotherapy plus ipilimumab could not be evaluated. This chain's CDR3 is CASSQGGTEDLYGYTF. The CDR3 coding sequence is TGCGCCAGCAGCCAAGGCGGGACAGAGGACCTCTATGGCTACACCTTC.